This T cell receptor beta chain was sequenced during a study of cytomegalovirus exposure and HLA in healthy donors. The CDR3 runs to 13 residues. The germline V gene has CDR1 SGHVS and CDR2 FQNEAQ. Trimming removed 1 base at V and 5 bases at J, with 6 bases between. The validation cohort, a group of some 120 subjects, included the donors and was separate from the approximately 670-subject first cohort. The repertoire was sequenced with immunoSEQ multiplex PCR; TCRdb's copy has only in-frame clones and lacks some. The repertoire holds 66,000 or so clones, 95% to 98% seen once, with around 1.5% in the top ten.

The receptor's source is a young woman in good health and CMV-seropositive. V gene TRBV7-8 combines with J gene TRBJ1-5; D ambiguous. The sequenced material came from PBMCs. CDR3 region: CASSLEGDQPQHF. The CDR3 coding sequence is TGTGCCAGCAGCTTAGAAGGAGATCAGCCCCAGCATTTT.